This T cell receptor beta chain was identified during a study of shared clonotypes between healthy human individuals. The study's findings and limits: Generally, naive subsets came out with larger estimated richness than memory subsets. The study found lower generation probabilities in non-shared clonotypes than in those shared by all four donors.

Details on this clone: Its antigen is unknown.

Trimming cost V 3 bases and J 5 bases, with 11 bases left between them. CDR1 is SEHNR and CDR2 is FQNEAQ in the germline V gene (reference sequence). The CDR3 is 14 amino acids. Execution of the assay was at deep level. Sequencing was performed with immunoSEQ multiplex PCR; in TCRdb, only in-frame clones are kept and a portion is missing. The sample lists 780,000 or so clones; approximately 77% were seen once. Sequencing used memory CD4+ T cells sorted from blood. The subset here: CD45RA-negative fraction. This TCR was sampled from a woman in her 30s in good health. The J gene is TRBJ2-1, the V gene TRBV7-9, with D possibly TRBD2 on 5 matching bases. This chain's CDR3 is CASSFSSGNNEQFF. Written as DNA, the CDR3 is TGTGCCAGCAGCTTCTCCAGCGGAAACAATGAGCAGTTCTTC.